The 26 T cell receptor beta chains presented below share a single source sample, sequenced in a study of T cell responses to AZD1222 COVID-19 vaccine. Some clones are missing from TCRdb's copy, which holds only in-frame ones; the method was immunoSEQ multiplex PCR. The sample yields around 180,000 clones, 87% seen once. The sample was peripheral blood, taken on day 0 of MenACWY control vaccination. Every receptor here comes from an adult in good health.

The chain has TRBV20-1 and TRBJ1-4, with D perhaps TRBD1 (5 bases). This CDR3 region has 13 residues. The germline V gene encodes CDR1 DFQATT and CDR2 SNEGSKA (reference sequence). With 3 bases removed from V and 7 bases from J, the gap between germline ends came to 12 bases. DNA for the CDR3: TGCAGTGCTAGTCGGGGGGGAAGTGAAAAACTGTTTTTT. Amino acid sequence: CSASRGGSEKLFF.

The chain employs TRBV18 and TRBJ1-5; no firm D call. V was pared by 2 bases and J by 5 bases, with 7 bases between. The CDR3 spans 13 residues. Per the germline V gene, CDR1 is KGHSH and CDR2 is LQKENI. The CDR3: CASSPTKDQPQHF. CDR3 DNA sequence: TGTGCCAGCTCACCAACGAAAGATCAGCCCCAGCATTTT.

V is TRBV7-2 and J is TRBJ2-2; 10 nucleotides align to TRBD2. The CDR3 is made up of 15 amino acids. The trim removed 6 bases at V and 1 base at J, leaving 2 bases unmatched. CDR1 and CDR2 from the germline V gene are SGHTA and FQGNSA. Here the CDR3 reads CASRSGGVNTGELFF. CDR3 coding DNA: TGTGCCAGCAGGAGCGGGGGGGTGAACACCGGGGAGCTGTTTTTT.

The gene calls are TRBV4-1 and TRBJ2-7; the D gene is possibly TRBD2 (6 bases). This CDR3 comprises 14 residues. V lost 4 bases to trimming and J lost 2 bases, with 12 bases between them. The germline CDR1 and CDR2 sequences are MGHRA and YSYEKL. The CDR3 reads CASSPRDGAYEQYF. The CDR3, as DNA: TGCGCCAGCAGCCCGCGGGACGGGGCCTACGAGCAGTACTTC.

This chain's CDR3 is CASSNPQGRYEQYF. The CDR3 DNA follows: TGTGCCAGCAGTAATCCCCAGGGTCGCTACGAGCAGTACTTC. This sequence joins TRBV6-2 or TRBV6-3 and TRBJ2-7, with D maybe TRBD1 (5 bases). Germline loops: CDR1 MNHEY, CDR2 SVGEGT. With 5 bases removed from V and 3 bases from J, the gap between germline ends came to 14 bases. The CDR3 spans 14 residues.

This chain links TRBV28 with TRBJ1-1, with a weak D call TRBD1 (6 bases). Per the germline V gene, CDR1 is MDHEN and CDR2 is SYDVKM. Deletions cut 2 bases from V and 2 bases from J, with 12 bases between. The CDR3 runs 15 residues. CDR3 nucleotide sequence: TGTGCCAGCAGTTTAGCAGGGGAGGATAACACTGAAGCTTTCTTT. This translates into CASSLAGEDNTEAFF. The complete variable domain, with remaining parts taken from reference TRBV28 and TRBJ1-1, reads DVKVTQSSRYLVKRTGEKVFLECVQDMDHENMFWYRQDPGLGLRLIYFSYDVKMKEKGDIPEGYSVSREKKERFSLILESASTNQTSMYLCASSLAGEDNTEAFFGQGTRLTVV.

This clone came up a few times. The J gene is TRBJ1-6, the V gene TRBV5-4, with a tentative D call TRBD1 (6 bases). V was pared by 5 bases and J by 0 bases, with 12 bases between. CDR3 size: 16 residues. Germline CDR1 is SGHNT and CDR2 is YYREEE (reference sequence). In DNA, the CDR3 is TGTGCCAGCAGACCTGACAGGAGCTCCTATAATTCACCCCTCCACTTT. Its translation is CASRPDRSSYNSPLHF.

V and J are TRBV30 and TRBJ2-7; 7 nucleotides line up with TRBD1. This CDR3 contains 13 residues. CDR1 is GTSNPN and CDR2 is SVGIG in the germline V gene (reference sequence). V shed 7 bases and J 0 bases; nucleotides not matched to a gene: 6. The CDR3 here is CALTDRSSYEQYF. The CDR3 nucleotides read TGTGCCTTGACGGACAGGAGCTCCTACGAGCAGTACTTC.

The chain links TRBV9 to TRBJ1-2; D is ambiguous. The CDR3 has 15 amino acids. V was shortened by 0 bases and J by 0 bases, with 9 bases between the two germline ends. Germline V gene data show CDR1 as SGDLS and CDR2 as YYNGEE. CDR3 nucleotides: TGTGCCAGCAGCGTAGGCGGCCAGGCTAACTATGGCTACACCTTC. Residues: CASSVGGQANYGYTF.

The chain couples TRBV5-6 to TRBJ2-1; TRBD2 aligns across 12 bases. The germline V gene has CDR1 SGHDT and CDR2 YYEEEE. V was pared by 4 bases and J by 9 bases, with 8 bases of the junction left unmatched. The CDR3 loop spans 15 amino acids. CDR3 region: CASSVLAGGVSEQFF. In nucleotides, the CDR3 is TGTGCCAGCAGCGTGCTAGCGGGAGGGGTATCTGAGCAGTTCTTC.

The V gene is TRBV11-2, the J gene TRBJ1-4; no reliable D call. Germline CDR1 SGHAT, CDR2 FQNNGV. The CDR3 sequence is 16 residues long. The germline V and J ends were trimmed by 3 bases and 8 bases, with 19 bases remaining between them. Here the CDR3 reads CASSFRVRTLSEKLFF. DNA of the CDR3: TGTGCCAGCAGCTTTAGGGTGCGGACTCTCAGCGAAAAACTGTTTTTT.

The CDR3 region is CASRRKQGSHEQYF. The CDR3 bases are TGTGCCAGCAGACGAAAACAGGGGAGCCACGAGCAGTACTTC. This chain uses TRBV7-2 with TRBJ2-7; 7 positions match TRBD1. V trimming: 6 bases; J trimming: 5 bases; junction bases outside the gene matches: 10. The CDR3 extends over 14 amino acids. Germline V gene data show CDR1 as SGHTA and CDR2 as FQGNSA.

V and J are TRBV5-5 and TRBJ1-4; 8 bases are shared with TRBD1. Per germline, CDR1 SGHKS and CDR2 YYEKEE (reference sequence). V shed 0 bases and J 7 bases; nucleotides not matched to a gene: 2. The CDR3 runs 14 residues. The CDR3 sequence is CASSLDRGFEKLFF. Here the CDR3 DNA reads TGTGCCAGCAGCTTGGACAGGGGGTTTGAAAAACTGTTTTTT.

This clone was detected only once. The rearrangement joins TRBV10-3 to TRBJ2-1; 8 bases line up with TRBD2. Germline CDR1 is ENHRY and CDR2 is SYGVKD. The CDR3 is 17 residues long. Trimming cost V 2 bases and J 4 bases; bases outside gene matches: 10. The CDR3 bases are TGTGCCATCAGTGAGGACCAAGCGGGAGCAAGTTACAATGAGCAGTTCTTC. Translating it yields CAISEDQAGASYNEQFF.

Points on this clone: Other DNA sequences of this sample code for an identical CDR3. In nucleotides, the CDR3 is TGCGCCAGCAGCTTGGGGGCGGATCAGCCCCAGCATTTT. This gives the protein CASSLGADQPQHF. The chain joins TRBV5-1 to TRBJ1-5, with D uncertain. Trimming took off 0 bases at V and 5 bases at J, with 6 bases between the two ends. CDR1 is SGHRS, CDR2 YFSETQ, per germline. The CDR3 loop spans 13 amino acids.

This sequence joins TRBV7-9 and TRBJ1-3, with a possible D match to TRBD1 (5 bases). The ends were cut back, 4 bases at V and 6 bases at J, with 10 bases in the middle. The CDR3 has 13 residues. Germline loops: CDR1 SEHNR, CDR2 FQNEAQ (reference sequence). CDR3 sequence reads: CASSSRGENTIYF. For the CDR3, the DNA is TGTGCCAGCAGCTCCCGGGGCGAAAACACCATATATTTT.

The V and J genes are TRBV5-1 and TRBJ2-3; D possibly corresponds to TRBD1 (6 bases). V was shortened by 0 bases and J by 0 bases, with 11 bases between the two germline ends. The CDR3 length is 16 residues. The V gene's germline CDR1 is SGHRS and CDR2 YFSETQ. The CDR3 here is CASSLAGDRSTDTQYF. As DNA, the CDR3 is TGCGCCAGCAGCTTGGCCGGAGACAGGAGCACAGATACGCAGTATTTT.

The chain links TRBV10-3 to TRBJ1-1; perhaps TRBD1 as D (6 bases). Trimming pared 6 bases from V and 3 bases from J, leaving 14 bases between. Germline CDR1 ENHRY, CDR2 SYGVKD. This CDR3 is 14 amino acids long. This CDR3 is CAISRGQLDTEAFF. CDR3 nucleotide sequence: TGTGCCATCAGCCGGGGGCAACTGGACACTGAAGCTTTCTTT.

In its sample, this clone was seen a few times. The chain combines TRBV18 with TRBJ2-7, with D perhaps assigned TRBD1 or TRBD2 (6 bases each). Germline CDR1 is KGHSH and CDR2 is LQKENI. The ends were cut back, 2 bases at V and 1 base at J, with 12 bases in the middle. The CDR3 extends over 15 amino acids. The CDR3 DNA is TGTGCCAGCTCACCAATGGGGGGCGGATCCTACGAGCAGTACTTC. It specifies CASSPMGGGSYEQYF.

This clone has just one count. The CDR3 here is CASSSMANEKLFF. The CDR3 DNA follows: TGTGCCAGCAGTTCAATGGCTAATGAAAAACTGTTTTTT. This rearrangement joins TRBV12-3 or TRBV12-4 to TRBJ1-4; D is unresolved. V was trimmed by 4 bases and J by 3 bases, leaving 6 bases between them. This CDR3 comprises 13 residues.

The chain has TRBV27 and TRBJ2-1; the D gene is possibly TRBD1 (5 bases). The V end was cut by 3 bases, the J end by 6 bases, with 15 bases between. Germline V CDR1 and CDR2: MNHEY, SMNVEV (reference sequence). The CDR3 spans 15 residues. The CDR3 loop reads CASSFGRVQANEQFF. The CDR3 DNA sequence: TGTGCCAGCAGTTTCGGCAGGGTGCAGGCCAATGAGCAGTTCTTC.

Here the CDR3 reads CASRDAVDGAGNTIYF. CDR3 DNA: TGTGCCAGCAGGGATGCAGTCGACGGGGCCGGAAACACCATATATTTT. The V and J genes are TRBV6-6 and TRBJ1-3; D may be TRBD1 (5 bases). Trimming left V 6 bases short and J 4 bases short, with 19 bases between. There are 16 residues in the CDR3. Germline V lookup: CDR1 MNHNY, CDR2 SVGAGI (reference sequence).

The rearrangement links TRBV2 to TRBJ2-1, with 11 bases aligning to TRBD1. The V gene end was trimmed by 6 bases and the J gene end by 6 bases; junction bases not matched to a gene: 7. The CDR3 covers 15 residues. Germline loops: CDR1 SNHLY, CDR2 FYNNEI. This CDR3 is CASSEDRGLFNEQFF. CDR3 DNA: TGTGCCAGCAGCGAGGACAGGGGGCTCTTCAATGAGCAGTTCTTC. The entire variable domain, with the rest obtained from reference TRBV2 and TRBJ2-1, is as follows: EPEVTQTPSHQVTQMGQEVILRCVPISNHLYFYWYRQILGQKVEFLVSFYNNEISEKSEIFDDQFSVERPDGSNFTLKIRSTKLEDSAMYFCASSEDRGLFNEQFFGPGTRLTVL.

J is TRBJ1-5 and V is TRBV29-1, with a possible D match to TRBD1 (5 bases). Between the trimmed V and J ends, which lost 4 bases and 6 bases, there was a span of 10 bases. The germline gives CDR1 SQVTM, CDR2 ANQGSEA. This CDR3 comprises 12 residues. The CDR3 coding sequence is TGCAGCGTTGGCATCCAGGGTCAGCCCCAGCATTTT. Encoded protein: CSVGIQGQPQHF.

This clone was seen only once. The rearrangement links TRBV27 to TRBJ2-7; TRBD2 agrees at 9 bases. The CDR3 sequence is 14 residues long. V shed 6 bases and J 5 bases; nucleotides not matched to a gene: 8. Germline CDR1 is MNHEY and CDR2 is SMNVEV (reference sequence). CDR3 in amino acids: CASRKGGRAHEQYF. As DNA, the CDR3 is TGTGCCAGCAGGAAGGGCGGGAGGGCCCACGAGCAGTACTTC.

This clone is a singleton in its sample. The CDR3 protein is CASRLQGAEDTF. CDR3 sequence (DNA): TGTGCCAGCAGACTTCAGGGTGCTGAGGACACCTTC. The chain recombines TRBV6-5 with TRBJ1-2; D perhaps matches TRBD1 (5 bases). The CDR3 is 12 amino acids. V lost 6 bases and J 12 bases, leaving 17 bases between the germline ends. From germline, CDR1 is MNHEY and CDR2 SVGAGI.